This entry concerns a single T cell receptor beta chain. The CDR3 spans 15 residues. This sample was included in a study of blood T cell repertoires in COVID-19. Under the authors' procedure: Estimation of nucleated cell counts relied on the amplification of reference gene primers. TCRdb's copy holds only in-frame clones and misses some; the assay was immunoSEQ multiplex PCR. From that table come the V and J calls and clone size; the DNA was used to work out D and trimming. The data show about 260,000 clones, approximately 80% seen once. The sequencing input was peripheral blood. The sequence derives from a human donor in a cohort sampled during active COVID-19. The V and J genes are TRBV7-5 and TRBJ1-1; the table gives TRBD1 as D, unverified against the DNA. TRBV7-5 is marked as a pseudogene. Here the CDR3 DNA reads TGTGCCAGAAGCCCAAGGACAGGGGGCTATACTGAAGCTTTCTTT. This translates into CARSPRTGGYTEAFF.